This T cell receptor beta chain derives from a study of cytomegalovirus exposure and HLA in healthy donors. Study-wide findings and caveats: Three chains linked to CMV were shown in vitro to be specific for CMV antigens.

Germline V gene sequence: CDR1 MDHEN, CDR2 SYDVKM. The CDR3 has 14 amino acids. Between the trimmed V and J ends, which lost 6 bases and 4 bases, there was a span of 13 bases. The study ran its PCR with 60 Vbeta and 13 Jbeta primers. Assay: immunoSEQ multiplex PCR; the TCRdb copy retains only in-frame clones and omits some. The table lists approximately 160,000 clones, around three quarters of them singletons, with 1% in the top ten. On this clone itself: The antigen is undetermined.

Sequenced material: PBMCs. This clonotype was obtained from a woman in her forties or fifties in good health and CMV-seropositive. The genes are TRBV28 and TRBJ1-5; weak D call: TRBD1 (6 bases). The CDR3, as DNA: TGTGCCAGCAGATGGGGGCAGAGTAATCAGCCCCAGCATTTT. Translation gives CASRWGQSNQPQHF.